This T cell receptor (beta chain) is from a study of tumor-infiltrating lymphocytes in primary liver carcinoma. TCR beta cDNA was made from 400 to 500 ng total RNA with a constant-region primer. Three nested multiplex PCR rounds, a slightly modified ARM-PCR method, built the TCR beta libraries. With TRBV1-TRBV30 forward primers and a C-beta reverse primer, the first two PCR rounds were run for around 10 cycles each. TCRdb itself ran the multiplex PCR reads through MiXCR, one entry per CDR3 protein. The sample consists of approximately 330,000 distinct CDR3 sequences, 65% of them appearing once. In addition to blood RNA drawn from unsorted whole blood, germline DNA was extracted. Germline-derived CDR1 and CDR2 are SGHDT and YYEEEE. The CDR3 consists of 16 residues. The V and J ends lost 4 bases and 2 bases respectively, with 16 bases between them.

The receptor's source is a man aged 40-50 years with primary liver carcinoma and hepatitis B virus infection. The sample comprised peripheral blood. The rearrangement uses TRBV5-6 and TRBJ2-1, with a tentative D call TRBD2 (5 bases). For the CDR3, the DNA is TGTGCCAGCAGCCGGACCTCGGAGGACCCCTACAATGAGCAGTTCTTC. This sequence encodes CASSRTSEDPYNEQFF.